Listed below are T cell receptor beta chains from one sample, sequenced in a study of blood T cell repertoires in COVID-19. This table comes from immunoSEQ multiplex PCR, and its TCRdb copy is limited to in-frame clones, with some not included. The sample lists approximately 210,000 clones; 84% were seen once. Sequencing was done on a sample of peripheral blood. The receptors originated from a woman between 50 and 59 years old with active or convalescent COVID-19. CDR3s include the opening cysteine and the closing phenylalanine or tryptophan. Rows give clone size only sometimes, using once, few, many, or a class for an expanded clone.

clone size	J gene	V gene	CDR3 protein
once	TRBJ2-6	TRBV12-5	CASGFRQGGSGANVLTF
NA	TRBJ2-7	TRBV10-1	CASSEREGSSYEQYF
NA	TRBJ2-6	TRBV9	CASSVATPVTGMVSGANVLTF
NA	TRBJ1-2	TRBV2	CASKGTSYGYTF
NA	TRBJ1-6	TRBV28	CASSPGTVNSPLHF
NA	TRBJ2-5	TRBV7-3	CASSLGTSGTTRETQYF
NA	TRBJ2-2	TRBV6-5	CASTHGQGNGELFF
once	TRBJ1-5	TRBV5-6	CASSRRVLDNQPQHF
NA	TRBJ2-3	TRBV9	CASSAGGSRDTQYF
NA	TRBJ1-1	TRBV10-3	CAITGKGDTEAFF
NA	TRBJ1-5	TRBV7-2	CASSLASGTGHSNQPQHF
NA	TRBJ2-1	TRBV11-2	CASSVGTSGEFF
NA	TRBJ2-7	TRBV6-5	CASTSTSGGNYEQYF
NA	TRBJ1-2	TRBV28	CASRTGGQYGYTF
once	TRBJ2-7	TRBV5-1	CASSLTGTGTEQYF
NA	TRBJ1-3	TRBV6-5	CASSYSRDSGNTIYF
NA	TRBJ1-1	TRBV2	CASSDPGQVGTEAFF
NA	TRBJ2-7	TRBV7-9	CASSLAQRDRDEQYF
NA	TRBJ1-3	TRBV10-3	CAISESLTGVSGNTIYF
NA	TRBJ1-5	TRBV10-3	CAISSGQVNQPQHF
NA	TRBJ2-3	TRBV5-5	CASSQYTGPTDTQYF
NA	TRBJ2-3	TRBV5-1	CASSRDRVSDTQYF
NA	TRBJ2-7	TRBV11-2	CASSLDRTSPLEQYF
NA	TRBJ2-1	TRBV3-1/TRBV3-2	CASSQEGTFYNEQFF
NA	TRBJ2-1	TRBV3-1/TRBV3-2	CASSQGTGTRQFF
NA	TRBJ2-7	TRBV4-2	CASSEERGSSYEQYF
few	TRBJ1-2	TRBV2	CASSENTYGYTF
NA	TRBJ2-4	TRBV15	CATSRETGGMSIQYF
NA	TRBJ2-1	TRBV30	CAWRTRLDDEQFF
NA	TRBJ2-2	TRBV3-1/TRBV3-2	CASSQGGDTGELFF
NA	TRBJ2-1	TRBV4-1	CASSHAGGYSNEQFF
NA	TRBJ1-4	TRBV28	CASSKIQGFATNEKLFF
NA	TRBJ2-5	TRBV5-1	CASSLRIRLAGADSQETQYF
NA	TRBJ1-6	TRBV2	CASSEKRGGNSPLHF
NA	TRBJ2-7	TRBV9	CASSVAGRDYEQYF
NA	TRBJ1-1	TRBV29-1	CSVFGGEGTEAFF
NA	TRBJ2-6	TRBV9	CASSLRGSGANVLTF
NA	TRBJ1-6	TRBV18	CASSPVRGGDSPLHF
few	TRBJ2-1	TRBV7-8	CASSLGGQGVVNEQFF
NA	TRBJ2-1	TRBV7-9	CASSLDRSYNEQFF
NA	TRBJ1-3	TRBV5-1	CAGKHRVRSGNTIYF
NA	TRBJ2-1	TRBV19	CASRKLDRADEQFF